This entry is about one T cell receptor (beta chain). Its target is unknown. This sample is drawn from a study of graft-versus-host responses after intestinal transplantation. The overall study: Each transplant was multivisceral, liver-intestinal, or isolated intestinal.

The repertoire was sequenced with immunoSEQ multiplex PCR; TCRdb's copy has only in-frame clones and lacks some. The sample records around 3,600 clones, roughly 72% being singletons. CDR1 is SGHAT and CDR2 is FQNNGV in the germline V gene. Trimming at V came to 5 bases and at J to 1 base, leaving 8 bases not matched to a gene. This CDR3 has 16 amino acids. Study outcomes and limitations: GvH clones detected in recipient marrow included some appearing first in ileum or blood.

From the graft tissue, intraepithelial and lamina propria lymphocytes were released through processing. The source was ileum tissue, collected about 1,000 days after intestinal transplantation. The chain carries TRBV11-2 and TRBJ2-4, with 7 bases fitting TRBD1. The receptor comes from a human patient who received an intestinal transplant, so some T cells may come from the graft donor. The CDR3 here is CASSTTDRLAKNIQYF. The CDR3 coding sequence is TGTGCCAGCAGCACGACGGACAGGTTGGCCAAAAACATTCAGTACTTC.